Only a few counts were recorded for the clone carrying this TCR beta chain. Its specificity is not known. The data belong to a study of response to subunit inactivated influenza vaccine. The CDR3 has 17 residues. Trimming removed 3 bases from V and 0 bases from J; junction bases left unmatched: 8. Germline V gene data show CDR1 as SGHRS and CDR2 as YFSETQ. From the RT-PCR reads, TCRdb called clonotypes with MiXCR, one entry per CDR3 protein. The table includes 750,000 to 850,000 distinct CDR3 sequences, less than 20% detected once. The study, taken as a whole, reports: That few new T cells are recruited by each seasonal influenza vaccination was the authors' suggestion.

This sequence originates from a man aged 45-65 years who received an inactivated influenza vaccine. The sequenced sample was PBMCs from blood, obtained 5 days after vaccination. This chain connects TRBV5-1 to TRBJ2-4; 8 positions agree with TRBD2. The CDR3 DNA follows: TGCGCCAGCAGCTCTCTACTTGCGGGGGGAGCCAAAAACATTCAGTACTTC. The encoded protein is CASSSLLAGGAKNIQYF.